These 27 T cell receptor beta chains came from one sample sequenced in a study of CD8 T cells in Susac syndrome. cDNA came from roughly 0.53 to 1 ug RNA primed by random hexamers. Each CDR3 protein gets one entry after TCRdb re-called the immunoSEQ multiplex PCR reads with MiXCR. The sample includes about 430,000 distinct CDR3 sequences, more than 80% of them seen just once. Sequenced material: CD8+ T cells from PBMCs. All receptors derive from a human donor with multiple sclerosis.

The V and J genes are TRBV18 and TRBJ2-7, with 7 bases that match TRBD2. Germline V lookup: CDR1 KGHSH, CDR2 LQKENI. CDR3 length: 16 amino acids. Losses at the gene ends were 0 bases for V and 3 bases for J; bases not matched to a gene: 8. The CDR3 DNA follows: TGTGCCAGCTCACCACCTACATGGGCTAGCGGCTACGAGCAGTACTTC. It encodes CASSPPTWASGYEQYF. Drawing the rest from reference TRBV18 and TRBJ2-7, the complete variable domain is NAGVMQNPRHLVRRRGQEARLRCSPMKGHSHVYWYRQLPEEGLKFMVYLQKENIIDESGMPKERFSAEFPKEGPSILRIQQVVRGDSAAYFCASSPPTWASGYEQYFGPGTRLTVT.

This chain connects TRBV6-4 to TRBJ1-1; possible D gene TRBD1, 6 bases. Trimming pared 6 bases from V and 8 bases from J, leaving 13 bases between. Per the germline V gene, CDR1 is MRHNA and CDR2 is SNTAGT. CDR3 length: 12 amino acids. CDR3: CASRPTTGEAFF. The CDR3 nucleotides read TGTGCCAGCAGACCGACTACAGGGGAAGCTTTCTTT.

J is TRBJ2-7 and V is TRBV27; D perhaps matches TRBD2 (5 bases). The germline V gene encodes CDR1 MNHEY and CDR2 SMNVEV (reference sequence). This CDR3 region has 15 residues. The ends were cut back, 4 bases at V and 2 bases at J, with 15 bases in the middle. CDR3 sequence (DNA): TGTGCCAGCAGTTCCCTCGGGGTCCCTCCCTACGAGCAGTACTTC. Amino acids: CASSSLGVPPYEQYF.

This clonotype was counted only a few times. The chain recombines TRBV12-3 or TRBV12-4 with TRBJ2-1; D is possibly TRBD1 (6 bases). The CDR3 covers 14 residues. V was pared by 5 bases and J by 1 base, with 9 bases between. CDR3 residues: CASSRRGSYNEQFF. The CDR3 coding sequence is TGTGCCAGCAGTCGCAGGGGTTCCTACAATGAGCAGTTCTTC.

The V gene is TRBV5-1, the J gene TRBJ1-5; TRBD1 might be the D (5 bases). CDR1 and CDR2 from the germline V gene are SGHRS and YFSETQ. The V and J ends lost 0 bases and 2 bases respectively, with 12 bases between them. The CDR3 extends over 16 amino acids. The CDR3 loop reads CASSLVPREGNQPQHF. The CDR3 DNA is TGCGCCAGCAGCTTGGTTCCCAGGGAGGGCAATCAGCCCCAGCATTTT.

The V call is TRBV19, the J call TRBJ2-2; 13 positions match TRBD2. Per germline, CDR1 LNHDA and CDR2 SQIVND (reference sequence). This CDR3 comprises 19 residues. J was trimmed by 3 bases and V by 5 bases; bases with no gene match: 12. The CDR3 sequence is CASSDPLGTSGIYTGELFF. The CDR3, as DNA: TGTGCCAGTAGTGACCCGCTCGGGACTAGCGGGATCTACACCGGGGAGCTGTTTTTT.

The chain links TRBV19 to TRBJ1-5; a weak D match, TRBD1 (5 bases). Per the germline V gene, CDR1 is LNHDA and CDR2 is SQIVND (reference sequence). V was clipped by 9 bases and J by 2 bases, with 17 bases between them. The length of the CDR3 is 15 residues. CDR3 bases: TGTGCCAGCTCCCCCGTTGGGGCAGGCAATCAGCCCCAGCATTTT. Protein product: CASSPVGAGNQPQHF. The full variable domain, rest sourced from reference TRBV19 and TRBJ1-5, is DGGITQSPKYLFRKEGQNVTLSCEQNLNHDAMYWYRQDPGQGLRLIYYSQIVNDFQKGDIAEGYSVSREKKESFPLTVTSAQKNPTAFYLCASSPVGAGNQPQHFGDGTRLSIL.

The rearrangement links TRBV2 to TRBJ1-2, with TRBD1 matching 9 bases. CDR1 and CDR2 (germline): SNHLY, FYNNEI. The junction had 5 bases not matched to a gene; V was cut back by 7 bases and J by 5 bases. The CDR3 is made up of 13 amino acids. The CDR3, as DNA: TGTGCCAGCATTGGACAGGGGTATTATGGCTACACCTTC. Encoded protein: CASIGQGYYGYTF.

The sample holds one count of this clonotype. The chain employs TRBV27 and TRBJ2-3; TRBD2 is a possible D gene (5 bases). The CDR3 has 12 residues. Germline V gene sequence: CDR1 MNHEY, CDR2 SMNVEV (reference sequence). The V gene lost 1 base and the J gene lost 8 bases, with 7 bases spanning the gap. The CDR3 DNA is TGTGCCAGCAGTTTATTAGGGAGTACGCAGTATTTT. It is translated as CASSLLGSTQYF.

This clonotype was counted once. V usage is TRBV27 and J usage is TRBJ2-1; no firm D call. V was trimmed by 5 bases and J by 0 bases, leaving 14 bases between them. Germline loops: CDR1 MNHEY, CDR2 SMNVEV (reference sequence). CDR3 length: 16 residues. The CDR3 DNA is TGTGCCAGCAGTGTACGGATCCTAAGCTCCTACAATGAGCAGTTCTTC. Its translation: CASSVRILSSYNEQFF.

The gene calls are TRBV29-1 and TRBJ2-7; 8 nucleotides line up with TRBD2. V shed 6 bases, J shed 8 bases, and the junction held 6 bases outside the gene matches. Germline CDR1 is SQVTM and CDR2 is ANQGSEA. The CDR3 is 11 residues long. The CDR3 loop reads CSVVSGNKQYF. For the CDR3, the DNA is TGCAGCGTAGTTAGCGGGAACAAGCAGTACTTC.

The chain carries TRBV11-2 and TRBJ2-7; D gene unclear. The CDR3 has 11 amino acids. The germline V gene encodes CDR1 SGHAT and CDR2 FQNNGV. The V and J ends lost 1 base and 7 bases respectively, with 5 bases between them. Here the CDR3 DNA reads TGTGCCAGCAGCTTAGCCCCTGAGCAGTACTTC. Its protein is CASSLAPEQYF.

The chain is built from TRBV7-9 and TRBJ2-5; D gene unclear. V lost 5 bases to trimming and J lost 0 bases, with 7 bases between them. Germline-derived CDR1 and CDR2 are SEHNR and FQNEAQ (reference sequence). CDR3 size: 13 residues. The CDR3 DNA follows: TGTGCCAGCAGCCCGATCTACCAAGAGACCCAGTACTTC. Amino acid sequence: CASSPIYQETQYF. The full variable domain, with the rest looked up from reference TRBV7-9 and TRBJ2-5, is DTGVSQNPRHKITKRGQNVTFRCDPISEHNRLYWYRQTLGQGPEFLTYFQNEAQLEKSRLLSDRFSAERPKGSFSTLEIQRTEQGDSAMYLCASSPIYQETQYFGPGTRLLVL.

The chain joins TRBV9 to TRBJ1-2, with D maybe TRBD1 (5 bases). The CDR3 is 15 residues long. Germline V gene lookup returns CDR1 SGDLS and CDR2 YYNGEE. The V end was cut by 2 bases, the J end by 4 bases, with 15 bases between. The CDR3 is CASSVGRDSSYGYTF. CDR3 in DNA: TGTGCCAGCAGCGTCGGCAGGGACTCTTCCTATGGCTACACCTTC.

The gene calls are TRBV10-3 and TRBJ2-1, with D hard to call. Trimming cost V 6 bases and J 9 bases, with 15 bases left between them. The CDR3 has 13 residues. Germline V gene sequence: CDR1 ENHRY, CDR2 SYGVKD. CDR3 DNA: TGTGCCATCAGGGCTCGTGATCGCGGTGAGCAGTTCTTC. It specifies CAIRARDRGEQFF.

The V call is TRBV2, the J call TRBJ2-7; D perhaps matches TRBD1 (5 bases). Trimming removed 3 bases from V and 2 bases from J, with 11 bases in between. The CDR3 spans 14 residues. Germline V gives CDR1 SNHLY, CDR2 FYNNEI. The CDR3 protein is CASSDQGTTYEQYF. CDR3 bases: TGTGCCAGCAGTGACCAGGGAACAACCTACGAGCAGTACTTC.

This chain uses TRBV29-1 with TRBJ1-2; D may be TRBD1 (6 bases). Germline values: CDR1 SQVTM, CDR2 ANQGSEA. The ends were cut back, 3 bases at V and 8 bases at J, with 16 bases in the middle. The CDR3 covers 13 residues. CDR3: CSVDGTLLGGYTF. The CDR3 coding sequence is TGCAGCGTTGATGGGACACTCCTGGGGGGCTACACCTTC.

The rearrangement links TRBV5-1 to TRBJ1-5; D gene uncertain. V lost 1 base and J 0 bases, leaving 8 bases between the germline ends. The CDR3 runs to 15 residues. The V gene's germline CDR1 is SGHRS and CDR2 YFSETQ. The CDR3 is CASSLLGYSNQPQHF. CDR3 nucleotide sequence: TGCGCCAGCAGCTTGCTGGGGTATAGCAATCAGCCCCAGCATTTT.

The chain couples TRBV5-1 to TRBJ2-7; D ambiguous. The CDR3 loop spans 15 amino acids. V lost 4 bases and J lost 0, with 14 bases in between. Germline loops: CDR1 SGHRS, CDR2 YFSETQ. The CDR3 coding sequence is TGCGCCAGCAGCCGCAGTCCGGCTTTCTCCTACGAGCAGTACTTC. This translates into CASSRSPAFSYEQYF.

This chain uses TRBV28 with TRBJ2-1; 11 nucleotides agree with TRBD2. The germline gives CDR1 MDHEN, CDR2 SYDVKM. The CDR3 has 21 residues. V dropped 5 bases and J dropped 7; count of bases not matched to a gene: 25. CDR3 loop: CASSPLPGLADQRSTENEQFF. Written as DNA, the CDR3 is TGTGCCAGCAGTCCACTACCGGGACTAGCGGACCAACGATCCACTGAGAATGAGCAGTTCTTC.

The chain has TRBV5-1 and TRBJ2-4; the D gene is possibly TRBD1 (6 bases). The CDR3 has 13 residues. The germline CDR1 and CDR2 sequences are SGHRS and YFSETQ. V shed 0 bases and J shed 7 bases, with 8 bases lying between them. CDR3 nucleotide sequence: TGCGCCAGCAGCTTGGGAGACAGGAACATTCAGTACTTC. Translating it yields CASSLGDRNIQYF.

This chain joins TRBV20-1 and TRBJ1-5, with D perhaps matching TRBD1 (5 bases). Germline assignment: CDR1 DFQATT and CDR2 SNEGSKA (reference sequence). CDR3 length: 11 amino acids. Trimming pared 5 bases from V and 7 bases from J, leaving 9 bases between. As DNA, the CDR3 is TGCAGTGCTGGCGGGGGGCAGCCCCAGCATTTT. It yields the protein CSAGGGQPQHF.

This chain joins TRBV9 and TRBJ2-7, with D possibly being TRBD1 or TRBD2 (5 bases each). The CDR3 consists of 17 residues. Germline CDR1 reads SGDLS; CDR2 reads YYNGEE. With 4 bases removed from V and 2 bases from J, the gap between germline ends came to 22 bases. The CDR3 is CASSPYAGTGLPYEQYF. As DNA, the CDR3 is TGTGCCAGCAGCCCTTACGCCGGGACGGGGTTGCCCTACGAGCAGTACTTC.

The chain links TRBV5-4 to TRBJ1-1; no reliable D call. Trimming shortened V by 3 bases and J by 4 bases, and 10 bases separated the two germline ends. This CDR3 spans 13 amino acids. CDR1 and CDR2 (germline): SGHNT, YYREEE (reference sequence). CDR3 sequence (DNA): TGTGCCAGCAGCTCACCCCCTGGCACTGAAGCTTTCTTT. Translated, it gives CASSSPPGTEAFF.

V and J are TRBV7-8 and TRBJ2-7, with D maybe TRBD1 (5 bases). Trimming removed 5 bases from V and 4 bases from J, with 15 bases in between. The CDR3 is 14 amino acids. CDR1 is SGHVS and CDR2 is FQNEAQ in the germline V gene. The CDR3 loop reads CASSPPTEHYEQYF. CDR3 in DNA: TGTGCCAGCAGCCCCCCGACAGAGCATTACGAGCAGTACTTC. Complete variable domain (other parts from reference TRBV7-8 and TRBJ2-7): GAGVSQSPRYKVAKRGQDVALRCDPISGHVSLFWYQQALGQGPEFLTYFQNEAQLDKSGLPSDRFFAERPEGSVSTLKIQRTQQEDSAVYLCASSPPTEHYEQYFGPGTRLTVT.

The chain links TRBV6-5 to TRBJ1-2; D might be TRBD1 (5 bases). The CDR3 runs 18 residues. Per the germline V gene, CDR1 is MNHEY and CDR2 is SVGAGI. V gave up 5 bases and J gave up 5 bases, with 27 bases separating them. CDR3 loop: CASSPRVFGASMKYGYTF. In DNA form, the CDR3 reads TGTGCCAGCAGTCCTCGCGTATTCGGGGCAAGCATGAAGTATGGCTACACCTTC.

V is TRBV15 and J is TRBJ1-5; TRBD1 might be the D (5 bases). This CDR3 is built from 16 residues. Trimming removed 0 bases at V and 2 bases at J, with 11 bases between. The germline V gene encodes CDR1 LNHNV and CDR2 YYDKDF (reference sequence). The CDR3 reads CATSRDESRGNQPQHF. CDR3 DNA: TGTGCCACCAGCAGAGATGAGTCCAGGGGCAATCAGCCCCAGCATTTT.